The present TCR beta chain was sequenced within a study of shared clonotypes between healthy human individuals. Study conclusions and caveats: The study found about 5.1% of naive CD4 clonotypes shared across several donors.

The method was immunoSEQ multiplex PCR; TCRdb's version includes in-frame clones alone and lacks a portion of them. The table lists millions of clones, 85% to 95% of them singletons, with over 0.12% in the top ten. Remarks on this clone: Its cognate antigen is unknown. Other DNA sequences in this sample translate to the same CDR3.

V was clipped by 4 bases and J by 6 bases; unmatched bases: 3. CDR1 is SGHRS, CDR2 YFSETQ, per germline. This CDR3 is built from 14 residues. The source is a man between 18 and 35 years old in good health. V usage is TRBV5-1 and J usage is TRBJ2-3; 12 nucleotides agree with TRBD2. What was sequenced was naive CD4+ T cells sorted from blood. Described subset: CD45RA+ positively selected. The CDR3 is CASSPLAGGDTQYF. The CDR3 DNA reads TGCGCCAGCAGCCCTCTAGCGGGAGGGGATACGCAGTATTTT.